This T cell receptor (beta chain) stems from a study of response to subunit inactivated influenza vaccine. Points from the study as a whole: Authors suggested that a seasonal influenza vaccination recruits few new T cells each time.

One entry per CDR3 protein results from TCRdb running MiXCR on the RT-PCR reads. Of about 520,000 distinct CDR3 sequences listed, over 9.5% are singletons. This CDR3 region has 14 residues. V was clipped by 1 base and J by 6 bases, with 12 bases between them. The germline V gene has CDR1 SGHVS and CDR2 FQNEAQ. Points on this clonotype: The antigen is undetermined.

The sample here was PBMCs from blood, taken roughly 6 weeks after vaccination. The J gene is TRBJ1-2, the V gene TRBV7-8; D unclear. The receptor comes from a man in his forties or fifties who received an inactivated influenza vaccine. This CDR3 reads CASSLGLLWNGYTF. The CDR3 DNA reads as TGTGCCAGCAGCTTAGGTCTACTGTGGAATGGCTACACCTTC.